This T cell receptor beta chain was observed in a study of cytomegalovirus exposure and HLA in healthy donors. Per the germline V gene, CDR1 is SGHRS and CDR2 is YFSETQ. The CDR3 has 12 amino acids. V dropped 4 bases and J dropped 4 bases, with 9 bases sitting between them. The PCR made use of 60 Vbeta and 13 Jbeta primers. Assay: immunoSEQ multiplex PCR; the TCRdb copy retains only in-frame clones and omits some. The data contain around 45,000 clones, roughly half of them seen just once; the ten biggest clones take up 5% to 6.5%. With regard to this clone: Its antigen remains unknown.

General study points: In presence/absence analyses, roughly uniform sequencing depth across donors was assumed. Most subjects had HLA-A and HLA-B alleles reportedly predicted accurately by TCR beta sequences.

The sample was PBMCs. The sequence was collected from a man in his sixties in good health and CMV-seronegative. The gene calls are TRBV5-1 and TRBJ2-7, with D tentatively TRBD1 (6 bases). Here the CDR3 DNA reads TGCGCCAGCAGCGCGACAGGATACGAGCAGTACTTC. Translated: CASSATGYEQYF.